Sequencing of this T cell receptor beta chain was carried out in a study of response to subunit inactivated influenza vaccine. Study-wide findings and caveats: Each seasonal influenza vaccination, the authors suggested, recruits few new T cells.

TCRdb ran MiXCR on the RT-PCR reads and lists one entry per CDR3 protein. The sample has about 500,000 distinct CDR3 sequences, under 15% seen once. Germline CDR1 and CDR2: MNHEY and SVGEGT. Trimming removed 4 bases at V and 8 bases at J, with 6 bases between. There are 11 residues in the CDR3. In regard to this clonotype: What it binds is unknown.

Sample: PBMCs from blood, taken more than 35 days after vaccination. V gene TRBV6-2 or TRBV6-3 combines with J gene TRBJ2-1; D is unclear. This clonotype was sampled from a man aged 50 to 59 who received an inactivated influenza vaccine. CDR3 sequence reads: CASSWFDEQFF. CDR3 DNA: TGTGCCAGCAGTTGGTTCGATGAGCAGTTCTTC.